The 19 T cell receptor beta chains listed next were all sequenced from one sample in a study of OX40 agonist ivuxolimab in advanced cancers. TCRdb's copy holds only in-frame clones and misses some; the assay was immunoSEQ multiplex PCR. The sample has about 79,000 clones, about 85% seen once. The sample here was CD4+ or CD8+ T cells sorted from blood, taken in a trial of the OX40 agonist ivuxolimab. The receptor source for this set is an adult with an advanced solid tumor such as melanoma, head and neck, liver or kidney cancer.

Worth noting for this clone: Other nucleotide sequences from this sample produce the same CDR3. V gene TRBV30 combines with J gene TRBJ2-1, with 7 bases identical to TRBD2. Germline V gene data show CDR1 as GTSNPN and CDR2 as SVGIG (reference sequence). This CDR3 contains 12 residues. Unmatched junction bases numbered 8, after V lost 3 bases and J lost 12 bases. CDR3: CAWSVAGEVQFF. DNA for the CDR3: TGTGCCTGGAGCGTAGCGGGTGAGGTGCAGTTCTTC.

This clone was picked up a small number of times. This chain uses TRBV4-3 with TRBJ1-3; perhaps TRBD1 as D (6 bases). The V and J ends lost 0 bases and 10 bases respectively, with 10 bases between them. The CDR3 runs 13 residues. Germline lookup yields CDR1 LGHNA and CDR2 YSLEER. Here the CDR3 DNA reads TGCGCCAGCAGCCAAGATTCAAGGGGGACCATATATTTT. Translated, it gives CASSQDSRGTIYF.

The chain links TRBV5-1 to TRBJ1-2, with 8 bases lining up with TRBD1. V trimming: 4 bases; J trimming: 6 bases; junction bases outside the gene matches: 8. CDR3 length: 14 amino acids. In germline, CDR1 is SGHRS, CDR2 YFSETQ. The CDR3 loop reads CASSLGQGEDGYTF. In DNA form, the CDR3 reads TGCGCCAGCAGCCTTGGACAGGGAGAGGATGGCTACACCTTC.

The chain employs TRBV9 and TRBJ2-3; D not certain. The CDR3 totals 15 residues. Germline V gene sequence: CDR1 SGDLS, CDR2 YYNGEE. V gave up 0 bases and J gave up 2 bases, with 10 bases separating them. The DNA for the CDR3 is TGTGCCAGCAGCGTAGGGGATTACTTCACAGATACGCAGTATTTT. Translating gives CASSVGDYFTDTQYF.

The V call is TRBV19, the J call TRBJ2-1; D is unresolved. This CDR3 comprises 12 residues. Germline V lookup: CDR1 LNHDA, CDR2 SQIVND (reference sequence). V dropped 4 bases and J dropped 7 bases, with 8 bases sitting between them. CDR3 protein: CASSTNPNEQFF. DNA for the CDR3: TGTGCCAGTAGTACGAACCCTAATGAGCAGTTCTTC.

The chain joins TRBV2 to TRBJ2-5; no definite D call. The CDR3 has 11 residues. Germline CDR1 SNHLY, CDR2 FYNNEI. The V gene lost 8 bases and the J gene lost 2 bases, with 6 bases spanning the gap. The CDR3 loop is CASGVQETQYF. CDR3 nucleotides: TGTGCCAGCGGGGTACAAGAGACCCAGTACTTC.

The rearrangement uses TRBV27 and TRBJ2-2; D is undetermined. Germline V gene lookup returns CDR1 MNHEY and CDR2 SMNVEV (reference sequence). Trimming removed 2 bases at V and 4 bases at J, with 5 bases between. CDR3 size: 13 residues. The CDR3: CASSLQATGELFF. CDR3 DNA: TGTGCCAGCAGTTTACAGGCCACCGGGGAGCTGTTTTTT.

As to this clone: One end of the junction is discordant with germline, which a read error may explain. The rearrangement joins TRBV7-7 to TRBJ2-3, with D perhaps TRBD1 (6 bases). CDR3 length: 13 amino acids. Germline V CDR1 and CDR2: SSHAT, FNYEAQ (reference sequence). Written as DNA, the CDR3 is TGTGCTAGCAGCTTAGGGGGTCCAGATACGCAGTATTTT. It specifies CASSLGGPDTQYF.

The chain joins TRBV9 to TRBJ2-2; D is tentatively TRBD1 or TRBD2 (6 bases each). V lost 0 bases and J 7 bases, leaving 10 bases between the germline ends. The CDR3 contains 14 residues. Looked up from germline, CDR1 is SGDLS and CDR2 is YYNGEE. The CDR3 nucleotides are TGTGCCAGCAGCGTAGTCGGGGGCAGCGGGGAGCTGTTTTTT. Protein product: CASSVVGGSGELFF.

This clone was observed a single time. This chain links TRBV28 with TRBJ2-3; D remains unclear. With 6 bases removed from V and 5 bases from J, the gap between germline ends came to 9 bases. The germline gives CDR1 MDHEN, CDR2 SYDVKM. There are 12 residues in the CDR3. CDR3 sequence: CASSTLRDTQYF. CDR3 nucleotide sequence: TGTGCCAGCAGCACTCTTAGAGATACGCAGTATTTT.

CDR3 nucleotide sequence: TGTGCCAGCAGCAACAACGGCGACGCAGTATACGAGCAGTACTTC. Its protein is CASSNNGDAVYEQYF. V and J are TRBV6-6 and TRBJ2-5; D is uncertain. The end of the DNA aligns better with TRBJ2-7, so the J call may be wrong. The germline gives CDR1 MNHNY, CDR2 SVGAGI (reference sequence). The CDR3 totals 15 residues.

V usage is TRBV6-6 and J usage is TRBJ2-5; tentatively, D is TRBD2 (6 bases). CDR1 MNHNY and CDR2 SVGAGI come from the germline V gene (reference sequence). V dropped 5 bases and J dropped 4 bases, with 14 bases sitting between them. The CDR3 runs to 14 residues. CDR3 bases: TGTGCCAGCAGTCTCCGGGACTGGGGAGAGACCCAGTACTTC. It encodes CASSLRDWGETQYF.

The gene calls are TRBV4-2 and TRBJ1-2; a weak D match, TRBD1 (6 bases). This CDR3 has 13 residues. Germline CDR1 is LGHNA and CDR2 is YNFKEQ. V lost 1 base to trimming and J lost 6 bases, with 9 bases between them. The CDR3 protein is CASSQVNRDGYTF. The CDR3 DNA reads TGTGCCAGCAGCCAAGTTAACAGGGATGGCTACACCTTC.

The chain joins TRBV13 to TRBJ2-3, with a tentative D call TRBD1 (5 bases). Germline V gene sequence: CDR1 PRHDT, CDR2 FYEKMQ (reference sequence). This CDR3 has 16 residues. V lost 0 bases, J lost 6 bases, and 16 bases lay in between. The CDR3 bases are TGTGCCAGCAGCTTAGGCCAGGGATCCCGACCCGATACGCAGTATTTT. This encodes CASSLGQGSRPDTQYF.

The J gene is TRBJ2-1, the V gene TRBV10-3; 10 bases are a match to TRBD2. The CDR3 extends over 13 amino acids. Germline CDR1 is ENHRY and CDR2 is SYGVKD. The V gene end was trimmed by 9 bases and the J gene end by 3 bases; junction bases not matched to a gene: 2. DNA of the CDR3: TGTGCCATACGGACTAGCGGCTACAATGAGCAGTTCTTC. It is translated as CAIRTSGYNEQFF.

The chain carries TRBV19 and TRBJ2-3; TRBD2 matches at 8 bases. The CDR3 is 18 residues long. V dropped 7 bases and J dropped 0; count of bases not matched to a gene: 15. Germline CDR1 reads LNHDA; CDR2 reads SQIVND (reference sequence). CDR3 coding DNA: TGTGCCAGTATGACCAGCGGGAGAAGTTCCCCTAGCACAGATACGCAGTATTTT. It specifies CASMTSGRSSPSTDTQYF.

The rearrangement joins TRBV7-9 to TRBJ2-7; D gene uncertain. The CDR3 length is 15 residues. Germline V gene data show CDR1 as SEHNR and CDR2 as FQNEAQ (reference sequence). The V end lost 4 bases, the J end lost 3 bases, and 16 bases lay between the germline ends. CDR3 loop: CASSSLWGLGYEQYF. Here the CDR3 DNA reads TGTGCCAGCAGCTCCTTGTGGGGTTTGGGCTACGAGCAGTACTTC.

This clone was observed a few times. V is TRBV28 and J is TRBJ1-1; TRBD1 matches at 8 bases. This CDR3 contains 14 residues. The V gene's germline CDR1 is MDHEN and CDR2 SYDVKM. With 8 bases clipped from V and 2 bases from J, the junction kept 7 bases outside the gene matches. The CDR3 DNA reads TGTGCCAGCCGATTGACAGGGGACAACACTGAAGCTTTCTTT. This gives the protein CASRLTGDNTEAFF.

The rearrangement joins TRBV2 to TRBJ2-2, with D perhaps TRBD1 (5 bases). The germline gives CDR1 SNHLY, CDR2 FYNNEI. The CDR3 extends over 15 amino acids. Trimming took 1 base from V and 6 from J, leaving 12 bases between them. The CDR3 loop is CASSEGTFRAGELFF. The CDR3 DNA is TGTGCCAGCAGTGAAGGGACATTTAGGGCCGGGGAGCTGTTTTTT.